The 8 T cell receptor beta chains below come from one sample, sequenced in a study of cytomegalovirus exposure and HLA in healthy donors. The PCR had 60 Vbeta and 13 Jbeta primers. Profiled with immunoSEQ multiplex PCR; TCRdb holds only in-frame clones, not every one. Counted here are 90,000 to 150,000 clones, roughly 80% occurring once; the ten biggest clones make up less than 4%. What was sequenced was PBMCs. The receptors were sampled from a woman aged 25-40 years in good health and CMV-seropositive.

The chain links TRBV9 to TRBJ1-2; TRBD1 might be the D (6 bases). This CDR3 comprises 14 residues. Per the germline V gene, CDR1 is SGDLS and CDR2 is YYNGEE. Trimming stripped 1 base from V and 3 bases from J, with 10 bases between. CDR3 nucleotides: TGTGCCAGCAGCGTAAATGCAGGGGACTATGGCTACACCTTC. This encodes CASSVNAGDYGYTF. Full variable domain (missing parts from reference TRBV9 and TRBJ1-2): DSGVTQTPKHLITATGQRVTLRCSPRSGDLSVYWYQQSLDQGLQFLIQYYNGEERAKGNILERFSAQQFPDLHSELNLSSLELGDSALYFCASSVNAGDYGYTFGSGTRLTVV.

This chain links TRBV6-1 with TRBJ2-7; tentative D call: TRBD2 (6 bases). V lost 3 bases and J lost 3, with 18 bases in between. CDR1 MNHNS and CDR2 SASEGT come from the germline V gene. CDR3 length equals 16 residues. This chain's CDR3 is CASSERAGLEGYEQYF. The DNA for the CDR3 is TGTGCCAGCAGTGAGAGGGCGGGACTTGAAGGCTACGAGCAGTACTTC.

J is TRBJ1-3 and V is TRBV7-9, with D unclear. Germline assignment: CDR1 SEHNR and CDR2 FQNEAQ (reference sequence). The ends were cut back, 2 bases at V and 0 bases at J, with 11 bases in the middle. The CDR3 contains 16 residues. The DNA for the CDR3 is TGTGCCAGCAGCTTAAGACTGTTGGACTCTGGAAACACCATATATTTT. It encodes CASSLRLLDSGNTIYF.

The chain links TRBV28 to TRBJ2-1, with D possibly TRBD2 on 6 matching bases. With 2 bases removed from V and 8 bases from J, the gap between germline ends came to 10 bases. The germline gives CDR1 MDHEN, CDR2 SYDVKM. The CDR3 spans 13 residues. The CDR3, as DNA: TGTGCCAGCAGTTTAGGAGGGGACCATGAGCAGTTCTTC. Translation: CASSLGGDHEQFF.

J is TRBJ2-7 and V is TRBV6-6, with D tentatively TRBD1 (6 bases). The CDR3 loop spans 14 amino acids. Germline-derived CDR1 and CDR2 are MNHNY and SVGAGI (reference sequence). The V end lost 6 bases, the J end lost 1 base, and 13 bases lay between the germline ends. The CDR3 nucleotides are TGTGCCAGCAGCCCCGGGCAGGGGTCCTACGAGCAGTACTTC. It specifies CASSPGQGSYEQYF.

The gene calls are TRBV30 and TRBJ1-5; D gene uncertain. From germline, CDR1 is GTSNPN and CDR2 SVGIG (reference sequence). The CDR3 has 13 residues. V lost 0 bases and J lost 4, with 7 bases in between. DNA of the CDR3: TGTGCCTGGAGTGTACGGGGTAATCAGCCCCAGCATTTT. Protein sequence: CAWSVRGNQPQHF.

This clone was observed a handful of times. The chain carries TRBV4-1 and TRBJ1-5; a weak D match, TRBD1 (6 bases). CDR1 and CDR2 (germline): MGHRA, YSYEKL. The CDR3 totals 14 residues. Trimming removed 4 bases at V and 4 bases at J, with 11 bases between. CDR3 loop: CASSRGQGNQPQHF. The CDR3 bases are TGCGCCAGCAGCCGGGGGCAGGGGAATCAGCCCCAGCATTTT.

This chain joins TRBV28 and TRBJ1-2; D is unresolved. Germline V CDR1 and CDR2: MDHEN, SYDVKM. The CDR3 totals 13 residues. V was trimmed by 4 bases and J by 8 bases, leaving 14 bases between them. The chain's CDR3 is CASSYQVSYGYTF. CDR3 DNA: TGTGCCAGCAGTTATCAGGTTTCGTACGGCTACACCTTC.